Described below is a single T cell receptor beta chain sequence and its context. Germline values: CDR1 WNHNN, CDR2 SYGVQD (reference sequence). The V end was cut by 4 bases, the J end by 6 bases, with 13 bases between. CDR3 length equals 13 residues. This sample stems from a study of blood T cell repertoires in COVID-19. Produced via immunoSEQ multiplex PCR; TCRdb's table is partial and in-frame only. The sample has approximately 210,000 clones, 80% to 90% seen once. Sequencing used peripheral blood. The V call is TRBV10-1, the J call TRBJ2-7; D is perhaps TRBD1 (6 bases). The source of this sequence is a woman aged 45-65 years with active or convalescent COVID-19. The DNA for the CDR3 is TGCGCCAGCAGTGTTACAGGGAGTCGCGAGCAGTACTTC. This encodes CASSVTGSREQYF.